The 21 T cell receptor beta chains given below trace back to one sample, sequenced in a study of blood T cell repertoires in COVID-19. Measured with immunoSEQ multiplex PCR; TCRdb has only the in-frame clones, and not every one. This sample has fewer than 40,000 clones, with about 80% found just once. Input material: peripheral blood. The receptors shown here come from a man older than 75 with acute or convalescent COVID-19.

The chain is built from TRBV7-3 and TRBJ2-3; 9 nucleotides match TRBD2. V gave up 6 bases and J gave up 5 bases; unmatched junction bases: 9. The CDR3 runs to 15 residues. The germline V gene encodes CDR1 SGHTA and CDR2 FQGTGA. CDR3 amino acids: CASRETSGPQDTQYF. DNA of the CDR3: TGTGCCAGCAGAGAGACTAGCGGACCACAAGATACGCAGTATTTT.

The chain couples TRBV18 to TRBJ1-3, with 7 nucleotides matching TRBD1. The CDR3 runs to 16 residues. Looked up from germline, CDR1 is KGHSH and CDR2 is LQKENI. V shed 6 bases, J shed 0 bases, and the junction held 8 bases outside the gene matches. The CDR3 loop reads CASSPGQQYSGNTIYF. CDR3 DNA sequence: TGTGCCAGCTCCCCGGGACAGCAGTACTCTGGAAACACCATATATTTT.

The chain employs TRBV3-1 (or the pseudogene TRBV3-2) and TRBJ1-6; 7 bases match TRBD1. The CDR3 is 18 amino acids. Germline V gene lookup returns CDR1 LGHDT and CDR2 YNNKEL (reference sequence). The junction had 7 bases not matched to a gene; V was cut back by 2 bases and J by 0 bases. CDR3 in amino acids: CASSQKGGGSSYNSPLHF. CDR3 nucleotides: TGTGCCAGCAGCCAAAAAGGGGGCGGAAGCTCCTATAATTCACCCCTCCACTTT.

The chain carries TRBV15 and TRBJ1-1; a weak D match, TRBD1 (5 bases). Germline assignment: CDR1 LNHNV and CDR2 YYDKDF (reference sequence). This CDR3 has 15 residues. V gave up 0 bases and J gave up 0 bases, with 8 bases separating them. The CDR3 is CATSREPGMNTEAFF. The CDR3 DNA follows: TGTGCCACCAGCAGAGAGCCAGGGATGAACACTGAAGCTTTCTTT.

The chain couples TRBV7-6 to TRBJ2-7; 7 bases are a match to TRBD1. CDR3 length equals 14 residues. Germline-derived CDR1 and CDR2 are SGHVS and FNYEAQ. With 5 bases clipped from V and 4 bases from J, the junction kept 8 bases outside the gene matches. The CDR3 loop reads CASSPLSQGYEQYF. DNA of the CDR3: TGTGCCAGCAGCCCCCTATCACAGGGGTACGAGCAGTACTTC.

This clone was detected only once. The J gene is TRBJ1-1, the V gene TRBV3-1 (or the pseudogene TRBV3-2); D unresolved. This CDR3 comprises 12 residues. Germline values: CDR1 LGHDT, CDR2 YNNKEL (reference sequence). Trimming cost V 6 bases and J 11 bases, with 16 bases left between them. The CDR3 spells CASRGDISIAFF. In DNA form, the CDR3 reads TGTGCCAGCAGGGGAGACATTTCGATTGCTTTCTTT.

The chain recombines TRBV5-1 with TRBJ1-6; D may be TRBD1 (6 bases). CDR1 is SGHRS and CDR2 is YFSETQ in the germline V gene. Trimming removed 5 bases from V and 7 bases from J, with 19 bases in between. This CDR3 region has 16 residues. The CDR3 protein is CASRLDSSLWNSPLHF. CDR3 DNA sequence: TGCGCCAGCAGACTGGACAGTTCTCTTTGGAATTCACCCCTCCACTTT.

The rearrangement uses TRBV6-2 or TRBV6-3 and TRBJ2-1, with D uncertain. This CDR3 spans 13 amino acids. V lost 4 bases and J 5 bases, leaving 9 bases between the germline ends. In germline, CDR1 is MNHEY, CDR2 SVGEGT. CDR3 in amino acids: CASSFGPHNEQFF. DNA of the CDR3: TGTGCCAGCAGTTTTGGGCCACACAATGAGCAGTTCTTC.

The chain combines TRBV7-3 with TRBJ2-1; TRBD2 is a possible D gene (6 bases). Germline V lookup: CDR1 SGHTA, CDR2 FQGTGA. The CDR3 totals 15 residues. The ends were cut back, 2 bases at V and 5 bases at J, with 13 bases in the middle. CDR3: CASSLVGGTHNEQFF. The CDR3 nucleotides read TGTGCCAGCAGCTTAGTGGGCGGGACGCACAATGAGCAGTTCTTC.

This chain links TRBV29-1 with TRBJ2-1; TRBD1 matches at 7 bases. Losses at the gene ends were 5 bases for V and 3 bases for J; bases not matched to a gene: 7. The CDR3 contains 14 residues. Germline V lookup: CDR1 SQVTM, CDR2 ANQGSEA. The CDR3 region is CSVTNGQVYNEQFF. The DNA of the CDR3 is TGCAGCGTTACAAACGGACAGGTCTACAATGAGCAGTTCTTC.

V and J are TRBV4-1 and TRBJ1-1; 12 bases are a match to TRBD1. This CDR3 comprises 17 residues. V lost 4 bases to trimming and J lost 3 bases; unmatched junction nucleotides: 9. Per the germline V gene, CDR1 is MGHRA and CDR2 is YSYEKL. The CDR3: CASSPTTGQGAYTEAFF. Written as DNA, the CDR3 is TGCGCCAGCAGCCCGACCACGGGACAGGGGGCTTACACTGAAGCTTTCTTT.

The genes are TRBV7-3 and TRBJ2-2, with a weak D call TRBD2 (6 bases). V was trimmed by 6 bases and J by 7 bases, leaving 15 bases between them. This CDR3 spans 14 amino acids. Looked up from germline, CDR1 is SGHTA and CDR2 is FQGTGA. DNA of the CDR3: TGTGCCAGCAGGGTCGGGAGAGGAAACGGGGAGCTGTTTTTT. Residues: CASRVGRGNGELFF.

The chain is built from TRBV29-1 and TRBJ2-7, with a possible D match to TRBD1 (6 bases). CDR1 and CDR2 (germline): SQVTM, ANQGSEA. Trimming took 6 bases from V and 2 from J, leaving 17 bases between them. This CDR3 has 14 residues. CDR3 protein: CSVQQGPPPYEQYF. The DNA of the CDR3 is TGCAGCGTGCAACAGGGACCACCCCCCTACGAGCAGTACTTC.

The chain is built from TRBV19 and TRBJ1-6; 8 bases are a match to TRBD1. The ends lost 7 bases at V and 8 bases at J; junction bases unmatched: 10. The CDR3 sequence is 15 residues long. Germline CDR1 and CDR2: LNHDA and SQIVND (reference sequence). DNA for the CDR3: TGTGCCAGTAAGCAGGACAGGGCGTGGGATTCACCCCTCCACTTT. Encoded protein: CASKQDRAWDSPLHF.

The chain carries TRBV5-1 and TRBJ2-3; TRBD1 might be the D (7 bases). The germline V gene has CDR1 SGHRS and CDR2 YFSETQ. This CDR3 contains 17 residues. The V end lost 4 bases, the J end lost 4 bases, and 22 bases lay between the germline ends. In nucleotides, the CDR3 is TGCGCCAGCAGCCAACGCCCGGAGGGGGCGCAAGCAGATACGCAGTATTTT. Protein: CASSQRPEGAQADTQYF.

The chain couples TRBV9 to TRBJ2-3; no clear D. Per the germline V gene, CDR1 is SGDLS and CDR2 is YYNGEE. This CDR3 is built from 15 residues. Trimming took 0 bases from V and 0 from J, leaving 8 bases between them. This CDR3 reads CASSVDHTSTDTQYF. The CDR3 DNA reads as TGTGCCAGCAGCGTAGACCATACTAGCACAGATACGCAGTATTTT.

The chain uses TRBV7-8 and TRBJ2-6; no clear D gene. The CDR3 is 16 residues long. Germline lookup yields CDR1 SGHVS and CDR2 FQNEAQ. Trimming shortened V by 2 bases and J by 0 bases, and 8 bases separated the two germline ends. Here the CDR3 DNA reads TGTGCCAGCAGCTTATATTCTTTCTCTGGGGCCAACGTCCTGACTTTC. Its protein product is CASSLYSFSGANVLTF.

V and J are TRBV6-4 and TRBJ2-1, with 7 bases aligning to TRBD2. Germline lookup yields CDR1 MRHNA and CDR2 SNTAGT. The CDR3 spans 16 residues. The junction had 14 bases not matched to a gene; V was cut back by 5 bases and J by 7 bases. Here the CDR3 DNA reads TGTGCCAGCAGTCCCCAGGCGGGAGTAAGGGGTAATGAGCAGTTCTTC. It translates to CASSPQAGVRGNEQFF.

The rearrangement joins TRBV6-2 or TRBV6-3 to TRBJ2-2; 8 bases map to TRBD2. Germline trimming cut 5 bases from V and 1 base from J; bases unmatched to any gene: 3. CDR3 size: 15 residues. CDR1 MNHEY and CDR2 SVGEGT come from the germline V gene. The DNA of the CDR3 is TGTGCCAGCAGTATAGCGGGGCTGAACACCGGGGAGCTGTTTTTT. It specifies CASSIAGLNTGELFF.

This clone has only a few counts. The CDR3 sequence: CASEGLDTDTQYF. In nucleotides, the CDR3 is TGTGCCAGTGAGGGACTAGACACAGATACGCAGTATTTT. The chain carries TRBV3-1 (or the pseudogene TRBV3-2) and TRBJ2-3; 8 positions agree with TRBD2. The V segment lost 9 bases and the J segment 2 bases; nucleotides outside the gene matches: 4. Germline V gene sequence: CDR1 LGHDT, CDR2 YNNKEL (reference sequence). The CDR3 has 13 residues.

This clone showed up just once. The chain uses TRBV3-1 (or the pseudogene TRBV3-2) and TRBJ1-6; 8 bases map to TRBD1. CDR1 is LGHDT, CDR2 YNNKEL, per germline (reference sequence). CDR3 length equals 15 residues. Trimming took 4 bases from V and 10 from J; bases not matched to a gene: 9. The DNA of the CDR3 is TGTGCCAGCAGCCCTACCGGGACAGGAGGCTCACCCCTCCACTTT. Translation gives CASSPTGTGGSPLHF.